The T cell receptor (beta chain) described here comes from a study of blood T cell repertoires in COVID-19 (dated by TCRdb to 2019 to 2021). As for the study more broadly: Samples from collaborators originated in the United States, Italy and Spain and spanned both the acute and convalescent phases of COVID-19. A de-identified subject ID, COVID-19 status, age in years and sex were almost always included in the sample metadata. The repertoires were made available in a free public database intended to serve as a resource for research on the immune response to SARS-CoV-2. The samples were drawn from the first 160 participants of the ongoing ImmuneRACE study and from 1,254 subjects provided by 6 global collaborators. The material from the prospective study consisted of cDNA or gDNA derived from T cells, B-cell-depleted T cells, or PBMCs. The dataset comprised deeply sampled blood TCRbeta repertoires from subjects exposed to, actively infected with, or recovered from COVID-19. Where HLA class I and class II types were available, the types were taken from metadata supplied by the sample provider, not from assay-based typing. Overall study outcomes, separate from this receptor: The amount of clinical and demographic metadata varied by source and participant and was provided uncurated.

The collaborating institutions used their own protocols to collect whole blood in K2EDTA tubes. For TCRbeta analysis, collaborators shipped samples in one of three forms: frozen whole blood, isolated PBMCs, or DNA extracted from either of those sample types. The CDR3 runs 14 amino acids, cysteine and phenylalanine included. Solely the CDR3 DNA is kept, with 42 bases framed from the first base. From the germline V gene, CDR1 is MNHEY and CDR2 is SVGAGI. V is cut back by 7 bases and J by 2 bases, with 5 bases in the junction unmatched. With respect to this clone: Its antigen specificity is not known. Qualities for individual bases were not recorded, and no much larger clone is one base off.

The immunoSEQ Assay, a bias-controlled multiplex PCR, was used to amplify TCRbeta CDR3 regions from genomic DNA. In the original analysis: Within the assay, amplification of reference gene primers was used to estimate how many nucleated cells each sample contained. To quantify the absolute abundance of each unique TCRbeta CDR3 rearrangement, sequence reads were collapsed and filtered. Productive Simpson clonality was computed per sample as the square root of Simpson's diversity index over productive rearrangements. The table was pulled from immuneACCESS by TCRdb, which kept in-frame rearrangements only. Such tables lose some clones; where checked, under half of the loss comes from unresolved V genes, and the rest has no known cause. V and J calls and clone size are as listed in that table; D and trimming were resolved from the DNA. The sample table holds about 160,000 clones, of which under 90% were seen once. Jointly, the top ten make up over 9.5% of the sample.

This sequence originates from a woman of 80 years or more with active or convalescent COVID-19. Sequenced: peripheral blood. The chain was built from TRBV6-5 and TRBJ1-3, with 7 bases aligning to TRBD1. Read as DNA, the sequence is TGTGCCAGCACTGCGACAGGGCCTGGAAACACCATATATTTT. This sequence encodes CASTATGPGNTIYF.